This T cell receptor beta chain came from a study of T cell repertoires in cytomegalovirus infection. About the study: HLA-C-restricted CMV epitopes, recently identified, and well-studied HLA-B-restricted ones were used by the study. It can be stated that public TCR beta signatures indicated CMV infection as well as a matching HLA type.

To note about this clonotype: The antigen is unknown.

Whole-study findings and limits: Clonotypes of TCR beta that were HLA-C-restricted and CMV-specific dominated the ex vivo response. CMV carriers with the relevant HLA were identified by cumulative public TCR beta family frequency.

Germline-derived CDR1 and CDR2 are SGHTA and FQGNSA. The CDR3 is 15 amino acids. With V trimmed by 2 bases and J by 5 bases, 8 bases remained unmatched. TCRdb analysed the reads with MiXCR anew, one entry per CDR3 protein. The sample gives 70,000 to 95,000 distinct CDR3 sequences, approximately 30% of which show up once; approximately 75% is in the top ten. V gene TRBV7-2 combines with J gene TRBJ2-5; 7 bases align to TRBD1. The TCR originated in a human donor in good health (CMV status not recorded). Some clones in this sample may be carry-over from other donors' samples. This specimen was CD8+ T cells from cultured PBMCs, taken from culture after CMV antigen stimulation. The CDR3 DNA is TGTGCCAGCAGCTTAAGGCAGGGGGTTGACGAGACCCAGTACTTC. Translating it yields CASSLRQGVDETQYF.